The present T cell receptor (beta chain) was sequenced within a study of post-analysis software for immune sequencing data. Study background: Some patients lacked subtype; others had relapsing-remitting, secondary progressive or progressive-relapsing disease. Whole-study findings and limits: Under F measure analysis, samples from one preparation batch co-clustered strongly. Comparison of patients with controls showed five TRBV segments more frequent in patients, TRBV5-6, TRBV5-1 and TRBV20-1 among them. Multiple sclerosis patients showed significantly lower normalized Chao1 diversity than controls did.

Unique molecular identifiers were built into the TCR beta cDNA libraries. Between roughly 0.9 and 11 million T cells gave rise to some 490,000 cDNA molecules. TCRdb re-analysed the PCR reads in MiXCR, keeping a single row per CDR3 protein. The sample consists of 700,000 to 800,000 distinct CDR3 sequences, 25% to 30% of them appearing once. A word on this clonotype: Its antigen is not known.

This CDR3 has 14 residues. The ends lost 8 bases at V and 4 bases at J; junction bases unmatched: 11. Germline loops: CDR1 SQVTM, CDR2 ANQGSEA. Source material: blood. This TCR derives from a girl aged 5 to 17 with multiple sclerosis. The rearrangement links TRBV29-1 to TRBJ2-1; 7 nucleotides line up with TRBD1. CDR3 residues: CSTNLGTAYNEQFF. The CDR3 DNA sequence: TGCAGCACCAACCTAGGGACAGCGTACAATGAGCAGTTCTTC.